This T cell receptor (beta chain) was recovered during a study of cytomegalovirus exposure and HLA in healthy donors. Study-wide findings and caveats: TCR beta chains numbering 164 were designated cytomegalovirus-associated. Diagnosis of cytomegalovirus status made by the classifier reportedly showed high specificity and sensitivity.

Data came from immunoSEQ multiplex PCR; TCRdb stores just in-frame clones and leaves some out. Of 250,000 to 300,000 clones listed, around 90% are singletons. This clone was detected once. Its antigen is unknown. This CDR3 comprises 14 residues. V was shortened by 7 bases and J by 5 bases, with 17 bases between the two germline ends. In germline, CDR1 is SNHLY, CDR2 FYNNEI. Donors came from a validation cohort of some 110 subjects, distinct from the first 666-subject cohort. The TCR comes from a woman younger than 35 in good health and CMV-seronegative. The V call is TRBV2, the J call TRBJ2-5, with D tentatively TRBD1 (6 bases). Input material: PBMCs. CDR3 protein: CASTAGVRGETQYF. The CDR3 DNA reads as TGTGCCAGCACGGCAGGGGTTCGTGGGGAGACCCAGTACTTC.